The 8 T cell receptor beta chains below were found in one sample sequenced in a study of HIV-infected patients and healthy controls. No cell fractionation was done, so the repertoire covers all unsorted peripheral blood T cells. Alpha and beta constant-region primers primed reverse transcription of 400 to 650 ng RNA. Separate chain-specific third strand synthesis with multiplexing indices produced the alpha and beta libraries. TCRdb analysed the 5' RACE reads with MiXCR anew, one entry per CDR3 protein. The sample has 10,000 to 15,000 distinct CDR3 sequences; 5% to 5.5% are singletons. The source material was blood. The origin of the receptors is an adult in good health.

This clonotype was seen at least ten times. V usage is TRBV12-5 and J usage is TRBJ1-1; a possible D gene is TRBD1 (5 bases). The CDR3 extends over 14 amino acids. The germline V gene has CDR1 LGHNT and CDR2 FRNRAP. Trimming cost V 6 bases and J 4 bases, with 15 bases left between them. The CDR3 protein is CASGPRGTGTEAFF. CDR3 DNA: TGTGCTAGTGGCCCGCGGGGGACGGGCACTGAAGCTTTCTTT.

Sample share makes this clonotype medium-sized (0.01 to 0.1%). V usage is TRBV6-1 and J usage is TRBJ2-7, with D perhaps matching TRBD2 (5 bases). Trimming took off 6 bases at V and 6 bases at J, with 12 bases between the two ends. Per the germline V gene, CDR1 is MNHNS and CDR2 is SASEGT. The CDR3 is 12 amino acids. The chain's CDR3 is CASRSEVAEQYF. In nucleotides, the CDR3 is TGTGCCAGCAGATCGGAGGTTGCCGAGCAGTACTTC.

CDR3 in amino acids: CASSLVWDREQDTQYF. The DNA of the CDR3 is TGTGCCAGCAGCTTAGTCTGGGACAGGGAGCAAGATACGCAGTATTTT. This chain links TRBV7-9 with TRBJ2-3; 9 nucleotides agree with TRBD1. CDR1 and CDR2 from the germline V gene are SEHNR and FQNEAQ (reference sequence). The V gene end was trimmed by 1 base and the J gene end by 5 bases; junction bases not matched to a gene: 7. The CDR3 runs to 16 residues.

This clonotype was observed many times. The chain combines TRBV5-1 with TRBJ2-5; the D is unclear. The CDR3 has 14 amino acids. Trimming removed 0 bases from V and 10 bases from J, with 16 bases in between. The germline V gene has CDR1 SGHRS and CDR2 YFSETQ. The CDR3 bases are TGCGCCAGCAGCTTGGGGAATGGGCGCCCAGGCCAGTACTTC. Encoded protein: CASSLGNGRPGQYF. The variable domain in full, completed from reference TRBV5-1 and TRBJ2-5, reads KAGVTQTPRYLIKTRGQQVTLSCSPISGHRSVSWYQQTPGQGLQFLFEYFSETQRNKGNFPGRFSGRQFSNSRSEMNVSTLELGDSALYLCASSLGNGRPGQYFGPGTRLLVL.

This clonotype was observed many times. CDR3 loop: CASSLVDRDNEQFF. CDR3 nucleotide sequence: TGCGCCAGCAGCTTGGTAGACAGGGACAATGAGCAGTTCTTC. J is TRBJ2-1 and V is TRBV5-1, with 7 bases that match TRBD1. From germline, CDR1 is SGHRS and CDR2 YFSETQ. J lost 5 bases, V lost 0 bases, and 2 bases had no gene match. This CDR3 region has 14 residues.

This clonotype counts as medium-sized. This chain's CDR3 is CASSLSAGLVKNIQYF. The CDR3, as DNA: TGTGCCAGCAGTTTGTCAGCAGGGCTAGTCAAAAACATTCAGTACTTC. J is TRBJ2-4 and V is TRBV12-3 or TRBV12-4; perhaps TRBD1 as D (5 bases). The CDR3 spans 16 residues. Trimming cost V 3 bases and J 3 bases, with 15 bases left between them.

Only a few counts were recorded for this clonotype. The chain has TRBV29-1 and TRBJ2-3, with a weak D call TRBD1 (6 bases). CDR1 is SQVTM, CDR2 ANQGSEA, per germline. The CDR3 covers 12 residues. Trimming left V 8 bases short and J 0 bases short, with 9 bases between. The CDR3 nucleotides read TGCAGCTACAGGGTTAGCACAGATACGCAGTATTTT. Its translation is CSYRVSTDTQYF.

For the CDR3, the DNA is TGTGCCAGCTCCCGGGACAGGGTTAATTCACCCCTCCACTTT. Translation: CASSRDRVNSPLHF. The chain is built from TRBV12-3 or TRBV12-4 and TRBJ1-6, with 9 bases identical to TRBD1. CDR3 length: 14 residues. Trimming cost V 8 bases and J 6 bases; bases outside gene matches: 5.